The 19 T cell receptor beta chains presented below share a single source sample, sequenced in a study of early stage breast cancer tumors. Assay: immunoSEQ multiplex PCR; the TCRdb copy retains only in-frame clones and omits some. The data show some 35,000 clones, under 80% seen once. Sequenced input: blood. Receptors originate from a person aged 55-75 years with breast cancer.

In this sample, this clone turned up a few times. This rearrangement joins TRBV2 to TRBJ1-1; TRBD1 is a possible D gene (5 bases). Trimming shortened V by 10 bases and J by 5 bases, and 20 bases separated the two germline ends. The CDR3 consists of 14 residues. Germline CDR1 is SNHLY and CDR2 is FYNNEI. CDR3 nucleotides: TGTGCCACCGGAGGAGGGGCGCGAGGGACTGAAGCTTTCTTT. Encoded protein: CATGGGARGTEAFF.

This clone was detected a few times. The chain is built from TRBV6-4 and TRBJ1-3, with no clear D. Trimming cost V 0 bases and J 0 bases, with 9 bases left between them. Germline CDR1 and CDR2: MRHNA and SNTAGT. This CDR3 has 16 residues. The CDR3: CASSDSPGSSGNTIYF. DNA for the CDR3: TGTGCCAGCAGTGACTCGCCGGGGAGCTCTGGAAACACCATATATTTT.

The table lists this clone with a count of one. The chain carries TRBV7-2 and TRBJ1-5; D gene uncertain. V dropped 1 base and J dropped 3 bases, with 10 bases sitting between them. Germline CDR1 and CDR2: SGHTA and FQGNSA. This CDR3 is 15 amino acids long. CDR3 loop: CASSLDPVVNQPQHF. DNA of the CDR3: TGTGCCAGCAGCTTAGACCCGGTGGTCAATCAGCCCCAGCATTTT.

The CDR3 reads CASSSVVAGNTIYF. CDR3 sequence (DNA): TGTGCTAGTTCCTCCGTTGTCGCGGGAAACACCATATATTTT. This chain uses TRBV12-5 with TRBJ1-3; no definite D call. The CDR3 is 14 amino acids. Germline values: CDR1 LGHNT, CDR2 FRNRAP. V was pared by 8 bases and J by 4 bases, with 15 bases between.

The chain couples TRBV5-5 to TRBJ1-1; D is ambiguous. The germline CDR1 and CDR2 sequences are SGHKS and YYEKEE (reference sequence). This CDR3 is 13 amino acids long. V was pared by 2 bases and J by 5 bases, with 10 bases between. For the CDR3, the DNA is TGTGCCAGCAGCTTTACCAGGAGGACTGAAGCTTTCTTT. Translating gives CASSFTRRTEAFF.

The chain employs TRBV6-5 and TRBJ1-1, with D unclear. The CDR3 covers 15 residues. Per germline, CDR1 MNHEY and CDR2 SVGAGI. With 2 bases removed from V and 1 base from J, the gap between germline ends came to 11 bases. CDR3 nucleotides: TGTGCCAGCAGTTACGTGAAGGGTTGGAACACTGAAGCTTTCTTT. This gives the protein CASSYVKGWNTEAFF.

The chain is built from TRBV7-2 and TRBJ2-4, with TRBD1 matching over 8 bases. The germline V gene has CDR1 SGHTA and CDR2 FQGNSA. V lost 4 bases and J lost 6; bases outside the gene matches: 8. This CDR3 spans 15 amino acids. Here the CDR3 reads CASSSGQGPRNIQYF. CDR3 DNA: TGTGCCAGCAGCTCAGGACAGGGACCGAGAAACATTCAGTACTTC.

This chain uses TRBV9 with TRBJ1-2; D remains unclear. The ends were cut back, 1 base at V and 5 bases at J, with 15 bases in the middle. The CDR3 is 15 residues long. Germline V lookup: CDR1 SGDLS, CDR2 YYNGEE. The CDR3 bases are TGTGCCAGCAGCGTAAGCGGGAAAGGATCGTATGGCTACACCTTC. Its translation is CASSVSGKGSYGYTF.

This clone was observed once. The J gene is TRBJ2-7, the V gene TRBV28; D is unresolved. This CDR3 has 14 residues. Trimming took off 2 bases at V and 2 bases at J, with 10 bases between the two ends. Germline values: CDR1 MDHEN, CDR2 SYDVKM. DNA for the CDR3: TGTGCCAGCAGTTTAAATCCACCCACCTACGAGCAGTACTTC. Protein: CASSLNPPTYEQYF.

The V and J genes are TRBV2 and TRBJ1-1; D is unresolved. CDR3 length: 13 amino acids. Germline assignment: CDR1 SNHLY and CDR2 FYNNEI. The V end lost 4 bases, the J end lost 2 bases, and 8 bases lay between the germline ends. The CDR3 reads CASSVSGNTEAFF. The CDR3 bases are TGTGCCAGCAGTGTTAGTGGTAACACTGAAGCTTTCTTT.

The gene calls are TRBV6-5 and TRBJ2-2; tentatively, D is TRBD1 (6 bases). This CDR3 is built from 14 residues. In germline, CDR1 is MNHEY, CDR2 SVGAGI. The germline V and J ends were trimmed by 3 bases and 3 bases, with 8 bases remaining between them. The CDR3 is CASSYGQYTGELFF. CDR3 coding DNA: TGTGCCAGCAGTTATGGACAGTACACCGGGGAGCTGTTTTTT.

This clone has more than one count but fewer than ten. The chain combines TRBV5-1 with TRBJ1-2; D call uncertain. Per germline, CDR1 SGHRS and CDR2 YFSETQ. The CDR3 is 12 amino acids. Trimming took 3 bases from V and 4 from J, leaving 7 bases between them. CDR3 sequence reads: CASSWDSYGYTF. CDR3 bases: TGCGCCAGCAGCTGGGATAGCTATGGCTACACCTTC.

V usage is TRBV9 and J usage is TRBJ2-3, with 11 bases aligning to TRBD2. The CDR3 is 16 amino acids. The ends lost 7 bases at V and 6 bases at J; junction bases unmatched: 13. Germline V gene data show CDR1 as SGDLS and CDR2 as YYNGEE. The CDR3 loop is CASGLNLAGGPDTQYF. The CDR3 bases are TGTGCCAGCGGCCTCAATTTAGCGGGGGGGCCGGATACGCAGTATTTT.

The rearrangement uses TRBV5-1 and TRBJ2-5, with D perhaps TRBD2 (5 bases). Germline lookup yields CDR1 SGHRS and CDR2 YFSETQ. This CDR3 spans 13 amino acids. V was cut by 1 base and J by 5 bases, with 9 bases left in between. CDR3 sequence: CASSLFRGETQYF. CDR3 nucleotides: TGCGCCAGCAGCTTGTTCCGAGGGGAGACCCAGTACTTC.

V usage is TRBV5-1 and J usage is TRBJ1-1, with TRBD1 identical over 7 bases. Germline loops: CDR1 SGHRS, CDR2 YFSETQ. The CDR3 extends over 17 amino acids. The junction had 12 bases not matched to a gene; V was cut back by 3 bases and J by 1 base. The CDR3 spells CASSSAYRTGENTEAFF. Written as DNA, the CDR3 is TGCGCCAGCAGCTCAGCTTACCGGACAGGAGAGAACACTGAAGCTTTCTTT.

This chain joins TRBV29-1 and TRBJ1-2; D is perhaps TRBD1 (5 bases). Germline loops: CDR1 SQVTM, CDR2 ANQGSEA. Trimming removed 2 bases at V and 1 base at J, with 11 bases between. CDR3 length: 14 residues. CDR3 protein: CSVEKGGGNYGYTF. In DNA, the CDR3 is TGCAGCGTTGAAAAGGGTGGGGGTAACTATGGCTACACCTTC.

The rearrangement links TRBV28 to TRBJ1-4; D perhaps matches TRBD1 (5 bases). CDR1 is MDHEN, CDR2 SYDVKM, per germline. V gave up 2 bases and J gave up 0 bases, with 7 bases separating them. There are 15 residues in the CDR3. The CDR3 loop is CASSLDSSTNEKLFF. In DNA form, the CDR3 reads TGTGCCAGCAGTTTAGACAGCTCAACTAATGAAAAACTGTTTTTT.

The chain recombines TRBV7-9 with TRBJ2-1; D ambiguous. Trimming stripped 0 bases from V and 4 bases from J, with 7 bases between. From germline, CDR1 is SEHNR and CDR2 FQNEAQ (reference sequence). The CDR3 is 14 residues long. As DNA, the CDR3 is TGTGCCAGCAGCTTAGCGGAAGTATACAATGAGCAGTTCTTC. Residues: CASSLAEVYNEQFF. The variable domain in full, completed from reference TRBV7-9 and TRBJ2-1, reads DTGVSQNPRHKITKRGQNVTFRCDPISEHNRLYWYRQTLGQGPEFLTYFQNEAQLEKSRLLSDRFSAERPKGSFSTLEIQRTEQGDSAMYLCASSLAEVYNEQFFGPGTRLTVL.

This clone was found once. V usage is TRBV5-1 and J usage is TRBJ2-3, with 7 bases lining up with TRBD1. The CDR3 runs to 16 residues. Germline CDR1 reads SGHRS; CDR2 reads YFSETQ. With V trimmed by 4 bases and J by 1 base, 9 bases remained unmatched. The CDR3 sequence: CASSTPRQGGTDTQYF. DNA for the CDR3: TGCGCCAGCAGCACCCCCCGACAGGGAGGCACAGATACGCAGTATTTT. Full variable domain (outside the CDR3, taken from reference TRBV5-1 and TRBJ2-3): KAGVTQTPRYLIKTRGQQVTLSCSPISGHRSVSWYQQTPGQGLQFLFEYFSETQRNKGNFPGRFSGRQFSNSRSEMNVSTLELGDSALYLCASSTPRQGGTDTQYFGPGTRLTVL.